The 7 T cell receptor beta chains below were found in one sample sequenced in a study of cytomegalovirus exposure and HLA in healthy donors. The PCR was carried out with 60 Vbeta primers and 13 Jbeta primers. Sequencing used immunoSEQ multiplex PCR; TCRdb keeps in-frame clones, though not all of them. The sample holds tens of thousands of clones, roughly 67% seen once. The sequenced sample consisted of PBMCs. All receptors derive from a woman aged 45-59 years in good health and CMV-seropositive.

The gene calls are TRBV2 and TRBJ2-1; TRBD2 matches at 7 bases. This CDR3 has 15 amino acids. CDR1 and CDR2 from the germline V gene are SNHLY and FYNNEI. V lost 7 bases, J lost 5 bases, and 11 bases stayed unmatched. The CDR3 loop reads CASTPTAGINNEQFF. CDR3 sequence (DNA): TGTGCCAGCACTCCCACAGCGGGGATTAACAATGAGCAGTTCTTC.

The CDR3 protein is CASSPDPYGEKLFF. CDR3 sequence (DNA): TGTGCCAGCAGCCCCGACCCATACGGGGAAAAACTGTTTTTT. The rearrangement links TRBV5-4 to TRBJ1-4; no reliable D call. Germline V lookup: CDR1 SGHNT, CDR2 YYREEE (reference sequence). Trimming took off 4 bases at V and 8 bases at J, with 15 bases between the two ends. This CDR3 contains 14 residues.

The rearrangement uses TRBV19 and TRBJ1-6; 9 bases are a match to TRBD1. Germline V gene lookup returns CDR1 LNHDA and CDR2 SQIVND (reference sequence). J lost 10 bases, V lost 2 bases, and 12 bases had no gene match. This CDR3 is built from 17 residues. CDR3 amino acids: CASSIRPQDRGGSPLHF. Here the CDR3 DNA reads TGTGCCAGTAGTATAAGGCCCCAGGACAGGGGCGGATCACCCCTCCACTTT.

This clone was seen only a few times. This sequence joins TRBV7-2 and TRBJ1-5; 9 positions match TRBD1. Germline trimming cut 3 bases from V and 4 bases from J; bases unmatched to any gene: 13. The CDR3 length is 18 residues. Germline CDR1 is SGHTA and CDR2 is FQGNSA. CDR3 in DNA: TGTGCCAGCAGCTTTTTTCCGGGACAGGGTTTTAAGAATCAGCCCCAGCATTTT. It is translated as CASSFFPGQGFKNQPQHF.

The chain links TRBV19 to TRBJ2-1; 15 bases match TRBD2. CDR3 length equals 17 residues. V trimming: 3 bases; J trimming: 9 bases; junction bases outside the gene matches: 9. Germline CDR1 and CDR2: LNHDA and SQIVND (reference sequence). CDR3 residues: CASSMGKGTSGGPEQFF. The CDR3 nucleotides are TGTGCCAGTAGTATGGGCAAAGGGACTAGCGGGGGGCCTGAGCAGTTCTTC.

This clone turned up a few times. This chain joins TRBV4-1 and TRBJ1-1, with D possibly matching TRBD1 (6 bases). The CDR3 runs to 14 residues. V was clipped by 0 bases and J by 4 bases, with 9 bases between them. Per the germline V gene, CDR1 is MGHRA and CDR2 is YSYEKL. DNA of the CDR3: TGCGCCAGCAGCCAAGACAGGGGACCCACTGAAGCTTTCTTT. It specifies CASSQDRGPTEAFF.

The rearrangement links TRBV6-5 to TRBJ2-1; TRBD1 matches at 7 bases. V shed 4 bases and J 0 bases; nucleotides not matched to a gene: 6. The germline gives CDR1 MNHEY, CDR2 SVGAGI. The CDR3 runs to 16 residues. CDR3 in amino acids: CASSLGQRGSYNEQFF. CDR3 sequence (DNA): TGTGCCAGCAGTTTGGGACAGAGGGGCTCCTACAATGAGCAGTTCTTC.